A selection of T cell receptor beta chains follows, all from one sample in a study of CD4 T cells in relation to SARS-CoV-2 and coronaviruses. These receptors have no known antigen. Produced via immunoSEQ multiplex PCR; TCRdb's table is partial and in-frame only. The sample records 28,000 or so clones, roughly 82% being singletons. The sequenced sample was CD4+ T cells from PBMCs, cultured in vitro. These receptors all stem from a human donor in good health. The CDR3 runs from the conserved cysteine through the conserved F or W. The D gene is left open where the match is weak. Size is omitted from some rows. Given values are once, few, many or a class for expanded clones.

D gene	clone size	V gene	J gene	CDR3 protein	CDR3 DNA
.	.	TRBV4-2	TRBJ1-3	CASSPQPSGNTIYF	TGTGCCAGCAGCCCTCAGCCCTCTGGAAACACCATATATTTT
.	once	TRBV5-5	TRBJ2-1	CASSFLGLNSVF	TGTGCCAGCAGCTTCCTTGGGCTTAACAGCGTCTTC
.	.	TRBV5-1	TRBJ2-7	CASRPTTGYYEQYF	TGCGCCAGCAGACCAACCACAGGGTACTACGAGCAGTACTTC
TRBD2	.	TRBV6-2/TRBV6-3	TRBJ2-7	CASSLAGTSGGWEQYF	TGTGCCAGCAGCCTTGCCGGGACTAGCGGGGGTTGGGAGCAGTACTTC
.	.	TRBV24-1	TRBJ2-1	CATSSIITQFF	TGTGCCACCAGTTCTATAATAACGCAGTTCTTC
TRBD2	.	TRBV5-5	TRBJ2-5	CASSQLAGRQETQYF	TGTGCCAGCAGCCAACTAGCGGGAAGGCAAGAGACCCAGTACTTC
TRBD1	.	TRBV5-1	TRBJ2-5	CASSSDATGAQETQYF	TGCGCCAGCAGCTCAGACGCTACAGGGGCCCAAGAGACCCAGTACTTC
TRBD2	once	TRBV3-1/TRBV3-2	TRBJ2-3	CASSQGGTSRF	TGTGCCAGCAGCCAAGGGGGGACTAGCCGCTTT
.	.	TRBV13	TRBJ1-6	CASSFIGNSPLHF	TGTGCCAGCAGCTTTATTGGGAATTCACCCCTCCACTTT
.	.	TRBV5-1	TRBJ1-5	CASSFGENQPQHF	TGCGCCAGCAGCTTCGGAGAGAATCAGCCCCAGCATTTT
.	.	TRBV5-4	TRBJ1-6	CASSRDAGSPLHF	TGTGCCAGCAGCAGGGACGCAGGTTCACCCCTCCACTTT
.	.	TRBV7-3	TRBJ1-1	CASSPTGNTEAFF	TGTGCCAGCAGCCCCACAGGGAACACTGAAGCTTTCTTT
TRBD1	.	TRBV4-3	TRBJ1-2	CASSDRDRGLDYGYTF	TGCGCCAGCAGCGACCGGGACAGGGGACTTGACTATGGCTACACCTTC